This T cell receptor (beta chain) was recovered during a study of cytomegalovirus exposure and HLA in healthy donors. Study-wide findings and caveats: TCR beta chains numbering more than 150 were designated cytomegalovirus-associated. In vitro testing confirmed a few CMV-associated chains as specific for CMV antigens. Using the classifier, cytomegalovirus status was reportedly diagnosed with high specificity and sensitivity.

The ends lost 6 bases at V and 8 bases at J; junction bases unmatched: 12. The CDR3 contains 15 residues. CDR1 and CDR2 from the germline V gene are SGHNT and YENEEA. The donors were members of the validation cohort, which comprised 120 subjects and was separate from the first cohort of roughly 700 subjects. This table comes from immunoSEQ multiplex PCR, and its TCRdb copy is limited to in-frame clones, with some not included. This table has some 150,000 clones, roughly nine tenths appearing once. Comments on this clone: Its target is unknown.

Sequenced: PBMCs. The rearrangement links TRBV11-3 to TRBJ2-1; 8 bases align to TRBD2. This receptor was identified in a woman aged 18-35 years in good health and CMV-seropositive. This chain's CDR3 is CASSTTGRAVDEQFF. CDR3 bases: TGTGCCAGCAGTACTACCGGGAGGGCGGTTGATGAGCAGTTCTTC.